What follows are 24 T cell receptor beta chains derived from one specimen sequenced in a study of regulatory T cells in long-lasting Graves disease. Time point reported: persistent/refractory GD, antithyroid drugs over 5 years with positive TRAb. Making the TCR library involved RNA that had been extracted from PBMCs. To make TCR beta libraries, researchers used iRepertoire HTBI primers and Arm-PCR of CDR3 regions. In TCRdb, the multiplex PCR reads were re-called with MiXCR into one record per CDR3 protein. This sample has around 340,000 distinct CDR3 sequences, with around a fifth found just once. This material consisted of peripheral blood mononuclear cells (PBMCs), taken when the disease was refractory, from a patient treated with antithyroid drugs. The origin of the receptors is a female donor with Graves disease.

The genes are TRBV7-9 and TRBJ1-1; D remains unclear. The germline V gene encodes CDR1 SEHNR and CDR2 FQNEAQ (reference sequence). Deletions cut 1 base from V and 1 base from J, with 10 bases between. The CDR3 is 15 amino acids. The CDR3 DNA is TGTGCCAGCAGCTTAGATGGGGTCGGGAACACTGAAGCTTTCTTT. The encoded protein is CASSLDGVGNTEAFF.

In this sample, this clonotype turned up a few times. The chain joins TRBV20-1 to TRBJ2-7; TRBD1 aligns across 7 bases. CDR1 is DFQATT and CDR2 is SNEGSKA in the germline V gene (reference sequence). The CDR3 runs to 14 residues. V was pared by 4 bases and J by 2 bases, with 8 bases of the junction left unmatched. The CDR3 DNA is TGCAGTGCTACCGGGACAGATCTAACCTACGAGCAGTACTTC. Translated: CSATGTDLTYEQYF.

A few counts support this clonotype. The rearrangement joins TRBV5-1 to TRBJ2-7; D might be TRBD1 (6 bases). The CDR3 sequence is 14 residues long. Trimming pared 1 base from V and 4 bases from J, leaving 12 bases between. Germline V lookup: CDR1 SGHRS, CDR2 YFSETQ. CDR3 bases: TGCGCCAGCAGCTTGTGGCGAGGGACATACGAGCAGTACTTC. Amino acids: CASSLWRGTYEQYF.

The gene calls are TRBV10-3 and TRBJ1-6; perhaps TRBD1 as D (6 bases). The CDR3 extends over 16 amino acids. The V and J ends lost 8 bases and 8 bases respectively, with 22 bases between them. Germline CDR1 is ENHRY and CDR2 is SYGVKD. The DNA for the CDR3 is TGTGCCATCCGGGGGATCCTCCAGGGGAGTGATTCACCCCTCCACTTT. This codes for CAIRGILQGSDSPLHF.

The chain links TRBV6-5 to TRBJ2-3, with 8 bases lining up with TRBD2. CDR1 and CDR2 from the germline V gene are MNHEY and SVGAGI. The ends lost 0 bases at V and 2 bases at J; junction bases unmatched: 10. The CDR3 is 18 residues long. CDR3 bases: TGTGCCAGCAGTTACTCGAAGGCTAGCGGGCGATACACAGATACGCAGTATTTT. Protein: CASSYSKASGRYTDTQYF.

J is TRBJ2-7 and V is TRBV10-3; D is unresolved. CDR3 length: 13 amino acids. Germline lookup yields CDR1 ENHRY and CDR2 SYGVKD. The V end lost 2 bases, the J end lost 3 bases, and 8 bases lay between the germline ends. The CDR3 sequence: CAISEADFYEQYF. CDR3 in DNA: TGTGCCATCAGTGAGGCAGACTTCTACGAGCAGTACTTC.

This chain links TRBV18 with TRBJ2-2; D unclear. The V gene's germline CDR1 is KGHSH and CDR2 LQKENI. The CDR3 length is 15 residues. The V and J ends lost 0 bases and 5 bases respectively, with 10 bases between them. The CDR3: CASSPPLGRTGELFF. Written as DNA, the CDR3 is TGTGCCAGCTCACCACCTCTAGGACGGACCGGGGAGCTGTTTTTT.

The J gene is TRBJ1-3, the V gene TRBV4-1; D remains ambiguous. V gave up 4 bases and J gave up 4 bases, with 14 bases separating them. The CDR3 is 15 amino acids. Germline V gene sequence: CDR1 MGHRA, CDR2 YSYEKL. The CDR3 sequence is CASSPVGFAGNTIYF. The CDR3 DNA follows: TGCGCCAGCAGCCCCGTGGGTTTCGCCGGAAACACCATATATTTT.

CDR3 bases: TGTGCCAGCAGTTCCGGGACAAGGCTCGCTGGGGCCAACGTCCTGACTTTC. Translating gives CASSSGTRLAGANVLTF. V is TRBV7-9 and J is TRBJ2-6; TRBD1 might be the D (6 bases). Looked up from germline, CDR1 is SEHNR and CDR2 is FQNEAQ (reference sequence). The CDR3 totals 17 residues. V was clipped by 6 bases and J by 2 bases, with 17 bases between them. Using reference TRBV7-9 and TRBJ2-6 for the parts outside the CDR3, the full variable domain is DTGVSQNPRHKITKRGQNVTFRCDPISEHNRLYWYRQTLGQGPEFLTYFQNEAQLEKSRLLSDRFSAERPKGSFSTLEIQRTEQGDSAMYLCASSSGTRLAGANVLTFGAGSRLTVL.

V usage is TRBV30 and J usage is TRBJ1-2, with D uncertain. The V gene's germline CDR1 is GTSNPN and CDR2 SVGIG (reference sequence). The CDR3 sequence is 13 residues long. V lost 4 bases, J lost 2 bases, and 11 bases lay in between. The CDR3 region is CAWNTQLNYGYTF. The CDR3 nucleotides read TGTGCCTGGAATACCCAACTAAACTATGGCTACACCTTC.

The V call is TRBV29-1, the J call TRBJ2-2, with 7 positions matching TRBD1. The V and J ends lost 4 bases and 0 bases, in that order; junction bases with no gene match: 5. Germline V gene lookup returns CDR1 SQVTM and CDR2 ANQGSEA. This CDR3 comprises 15 residues. CDR3 residues: CSVGGGLTNTGELFF. As DNA, the CDR3 is TGCAGCGTTGGAGGGGGCTTAACGAACACCGGGGAGCTGTTTTTT.

This clonotype was recorded at least ten times. The chain carries TRBV12-3 or TRBV12-4 and TRBJ2-7; D perhaps matches TRBD2 (7 bases). V shed 6 bases and J shed 5 bases, with 20 bases lying between them. The CDR3 length is 15 residues. CDR3 sequence: CASSLGGASRNEQYF. As DNA, the CDR3 is TGTGCCAGCAGCCTAGGGGGGGCTTCGAGGAACGAGCAGTACTTC.

In this sample, this clonotype turned up many times. CDR3 bases: TGTGCCAGTAGTAGGGCCGGGGGAGTAAGCACCGGGGAGCTGTTTTTT. It specifies CASSRAGGVSTGELFF. The chain couples TRBV19 to TRBJ2-2, with D possibly matching TRBD2 (6 bases). CDR1 is LNHDA, CDR2 SQIVND, per germline (reference sequence). The CDR3 consists of 16 residues. Trimming stripped 4 bases from V and 4 bases from J, with 16 bases between. Drawing the rest from reference TRBV19 and TRBJ2-2, the complete variable domain is DGGITQSPKYLFRKEGQNVTLSCEQNLNHDAMYWYRQDPGQGLRLIYYSQIVNDFQKGDIAEGYSVSREKKESFPLTVTSAQKNPTAFYLCASSRAGGVSTGELFFGEGSRLTVL.

This clonotype was counted a few times. Since a far larger clone is one base different, this is likely a read error. This chain links TRBV6-1 with TRBJ2-5; 10 nucleotides line up with TRBD2. Losses at the gene ends were 5 bases for V and 5 bases for J; bases not matched to a gene: 8. CDR3 length equals 15 residues. Germline-derived CDR1 and CDR2 are MNHNS and SASEGT. The CDR3, as DNA: TGTGCCAGCAGTCACAGCGGGGGGGGGGGGGAGACCCAGTACTTC. Amino acid sequence: CASSHSGGGGETQYF.

The V call is TRBV10-3, the J call TRBJ1-6; D gene uncertain. The germline V and J ends were trimmed by 3 bases and 6 bases, with 0 bases remaining between them. The CDR3 loop spans 11 amino acids. Per germline, CDR1 ENHRY and CDR2 SYGVKD. CDR3 loop: CAISDNSPLHF. DNA of the CDR3: TGTGCCATCAGTGATAATTCACCCCTCCACTTT.

The table lists this clonotype with many counts. The rearrangement joins TRBV6-1 to TRBJ2-5, with TRBD1 identical over 9 bases. V gave up 6 bases and J gave up 7 bases; unmatched junction bases: 6. CDR1 and CDR2 (germline): MNHNS, SASEGT. This CDR3 is 13 amino acids long. In nucleotides, the CDR3 is TGTGCCAGCAGAAGGGACAGGGCGGGGACCCAGTACTTC. Its protein product is CASRRDRAGTQYF.

The genes are TRBV28 and TRBJ2-1; D unclear. The CDR3 loop spans 15 amino acids. Germline values: CDR1 MDHEN, CDR2 SYDVKM. Between the trimmed V and J ends, which lost 3 bases and 0 bases, there was a span of 9 bases. CDR3 amino acids: CASSFFSGSYNEQFF. The CDR3 DNA reads as TGTGCCAGCAGTTTTTTCTCCGGCTCCTACAATGAGCAGTTCTTC. The full variable domain, in which reference TRBV28 and TRBJ2-1 provide the parts outside the CDR3, is DVKVTQSSRYLVKRTGEKVFLECVQDMDHENMFWYRQDPGLGLRLIYFSYDVKMKEKGDIPEGYSVSREKKERFSLILESASTNQTSMYLCASSFFSGSYNEQFFGPGTRLTVL.

The chain has TRBV6-5 and TRBJ1-1; D call uncertain. Deletions cut 2 bases from V and 4 bases from J, with 11 bases between. This CDR3 is built from 14 residues. Germline CDR1 is MNHEY and CDR2 is SVGAGI. In DNA, the CDR3 is TGTGCCAGCAGTTACGCCAGTCTGAGCACTGAAGCTTTCTTT. Protein: CASSYASLSTEAFF.

J is TRBJ2-7 and V is TRBV5-1, with D unresolved. This CDR3 contains 12 residues. Trimming took off 4 bases at V and 6 bases at J, with 11 bases between the two ends. CDR1 is SGHRS and CDR2 is YFSETQ in the germline V gene. CDR3 in amino acids: CASSELAREQYF. CDR3 coding DNA: TGCGCCAGCAGCGAGTTGGCTCGCGAGCAGTACTTC.

This clonotype was recorded at least ten times. The chain has TRBV2 and TRBJ1-1; D is uncertain. Between the trimmed V and J ends, which lost 9 bases and 5 bases, there was a span of 10 bases. Germline values: CDR1 SNHLY, CDR2 FYNNEI. CDR3 size: 11 residues. The CDR3 nucleotides read TGTGCCAGGGGAGGCGTTACTGAAGCTTTCTTT. This sequence encodes CARGGVTEAFF.

This clonotype has just a few counts. The J gene is TRBJ1-4, the V gene TRBV20-1; D is unresolved. CDR3 length: 13 residues. CDR1 and CDR2 from the germline V gene are DFQATT and SNEGSKA (reference sequence). V was shortened by 3 bases and J by 5 bases, with 10 bases between the two germline ends. The CDR3 sequence: CSARNRKNEKLFF. Written as DNA, the CDR3 is TGCAGTGCTAGGAACAGAAAGAATGAAAAACTGTTTTTT.

The rearrangement joins TRBV11-3 to TRBJ2-7; possibly TRBD1 for D (9 bases). This CDR3 is 15 amino acids long. CDR1 and CDR2 (germline): SGHNT, YENEEA. V gave up 4 bases and J gave up 6 bases, with 19 bases separating them. DNA of the CDR3: TGTGCCAGCAGCTCGGTGGGACAGGGACTAGGCGAGCAGTACTTC. Its translation is CASSSVGQGLGEQYF.

This clonotype was observed a single time. One base away lies a much larger clone, so this may be a sequencing read error. This chain joins TRBV29-1 and TRBJ2-7; TRBD1 matches at 7 bases. V was pared by 3 bases and J by 5 bases, with 7 bases of the junction left unmatched. CDR1 and CDR2 (germline): SQVTM, ANQGSEA. The CDR3 covers 13 residues. The chain's CDR3 is CSVESEGGHEQYF. CDR3 nucleotide sequence: TGCAGCGTTGAGTCTGAAGGGGGCCACGAGCAGTACTTC.

This clonotype was recorded many times. The CDR3, as DNA: TGCAGTGCTAGAGAGTGGACTGAAGCTTTCTTT. This gives the protein CSAREWTEAFF. The rearrangement links TRBV20-1 to TRBJ1-1, with unresolved D. Germline values: CDR1 DFQATT, CDR2 SNEGSKA (reference sequence). There are 11 residues in the CDR3. Trimming left V 0 bases short and J 5 bases short, with 4 bases between.